The 19 T cell receptor beta chains reported below all come from one sample, sequenced in a study of T cell responses to AZD1222 COVID-19 vaccine (dated by TCRdb to the early 2020s). Taken with the paper, the label for time point translates to: baseline before first vaccination. The protocol used for the library was the immunoSEQ multiplex PCR assay. Here the immuneACCESS table is served through TCRdb, limited to in-frame sequences with V and J called. Missing clones are a known gap in these copies; in checked studies unresolved V genes cover under half, and the rest lacks a known reason. Counted in this sample were roughly 120,000 clones; about 90% of them appeared once. The ten largest account for around 10% of the sample. The material sequenced was peripheral blood, taken on day 0 of AZD1222 vaccination. These receptors all stem from an adult in good health.

This chain links TRBV4-1 with TRBJ2-7; D might be TRBD1 (5 bases). Trimming shortened V by 1 base and J by 0 bases, and 10 bases separated the two germline ends. This CDR3 comprises 15 residues. Per the germline V gene, CDR1 is MGHRA and CDR2 is YSYEKL. CDR3 coding DNA: TGCGCCAGCAGCCAAGTGCCGACAGCCTCCTACGAGCAGTACTTC. Protein: CASSQVPTASYEQYF.

The chain carries TRBV3-1 (or the pseudogene TRBV3-2) and TRBJ1-6; a possible D gene is TRBD1 (6 bases). This CDR3 is 15 amino acids long. The germline V gene encodes CDR1 LGHDT and CDR2 YNNKEL (reference sequence). The V gene lost 0 bases and the J gene lost 3 bases, with 6 bases spanning the gap. In nucleotides, the CDR3 is TGTGCCAGCAGCCAAGAGACAGGCTATAATTCACCCCTCCACTTT. Amino acids: CASSQETGYNSPLHF.

In this sample, this clone turned up once. The V call is TRBV15, the J call TRBJ2-3, with D possibly matching TRBD2 (6 bases). V was shortened by 0 bases and J by 2 bases, with 12 bases between the two germline ends. CDR1 is LNHNV and CDR2 is YYDKDF in the germline V gene (reference sequence). The CDR3 has 16 residues. Here the CDR3 DNA reads TGTGCCACCAGCAGAGAGGCGGGGCGGTACACAGATACGCAGTATTTT. Translated: CATSREAGRYTDTQYF.

The rearrangement links TRBV5-1 to TRBJ1-4, with 10 nucleotides matching TRBD1. V lost 2 bases, J lost 9 bases, and 4 bases stayed unmatched. The CDR3 runs 14 residues. Germline-derived CDR1 and CDR2 are SGHRS and YFSETQ. The DNA for the CDR3 is TGCGCCAGCAGCTTCGGGACAGGGGCCCAAAAACTGTTTTTT. Translating gives CASSFGTGAQKLFF. Full variable domain (outside the CDR3, taken from reference TRBV5-1 and TRBJ1-4): KAGVTQTPRYLIKTRGQQVTLSCSPISGHRSVSWYQQTPGQGLQFLFEYFSETQRNKGNFPGRFSGRQFSNSRSEMNVSTLELGDSALYLCASSFGTGAQKLFFGSGTQLSVL.

The chain combines TRBV4-2 with TRBJ1-1; maybe TRBD1 (6 bases). Germline CDR1 LGHNA, CDR2 YNFKEQ. V was cut by 1 base and J by 5 bases, with 14 bases left in between. The length of the CDR3 is 15 residues. CDR3 nucleotide sequence: TGTGCCAGCAGCCAAGGGGCCGGAACAGGGACTGAAGCTTTCTTT. This codes for CASSQGAGTGTEAFF.

This chain links TRBV6-5 with TRBJ2-2; TRBD1 matches 7 bases. With V trimmed by 2 bases and J by 3 bases, 0 bases remained unmatched. CDR1 is MNHEY and CDR2 is SVGAGI in the germline V gene. This CDR3 comprises 14 residues. CDR3 in DNA: TGTGCCAGCAGTTACGGACAGGACACCGGGGAGCTGTTTTTT. As protein: CASSYGQDTGELFF.

In its sample, this clone was seen a few times. The V gene is TRBV7-9, the J gene TRBJ2-7, with 7 bases matching TRBD1. V gave up 5 bases and J gave up 0 bases; unmatched junction bases: 7. The CDR3 consists of 15 residues. Per germline, CDR1 SEHNR and CDR2 FQNEAQ (reference sequence). CDR3 bases: TGTGCCAGCAGCCCGCCGACAGGGTACTCCTACGAGCAGTACTTC. It specifies CASSPPTGYSYEQYF.

J is TRBJ1-2 and V is TRBV6-5, with a possible D match to TRBD1 (5 bases). The V end was cut by 0 bases, the J end by 4 bases, with 9 bases between. Germline CDR1 and CDR2: MNHEY and SVGAGI. The CDR3 is made up of 14 amino acids. The CDR3 reads CASSYSGAFYGYTF. The CDR3 nucleotides are TGTGCCAGCAGTTACTCAGGGGCATTCTATGGCTACACCTTC.

This chain uses TRBV6-5 with TRBJ1-2; unclear D gene. Germline V gives CDR1 MNHEY, CDR2 SVGAGI. With 8 bases removed from V and 4 bases from J, the gap between germline ends came to 14 bases. This CDR3 comprises 13 residues. The CDR3 protein is CASRRELIYGYTF. CDR3 nucleotides: TGTGCCAGCCGACGGGAGCTTATCTATGGCTACACCTTC.

The gene calls are TRBV6-5 and TRBJ2-4, with 7 bases matching TRBD2. Germline CDR1 and CDR2: MNHEY and SVGAGI. The V gene end was trimmed by 8 bases and the J gene end by 4 bases; junction bases not matched to a gene: 8. There are 14 residues in the CDR3. The CDR3 region has the DNA TGTGCCAGCGGAAGACTAGCAGCGAAAAACATTCAGTACTTC. Translation gives CASGRLAAKNIQYF.

This chain uses TRBV7-8 with TRBJ1-2; D might be TRBD1 (5 bases). The CDR3 contains 14 residues. Per germline, CDR1 SGHVS and CDR2 FQNEAQ. V lost 1 base and J 2 bases, leaving 8 bases between the germline ends. The CDR3: CASSLGGTNYGYTF. In DNA form, the CDR3 reads TGTGCCAGCAGCTTAGGGGGCACCAACTATGGCTACACCTTC.

The chain links TRBV24-1 to TRBJ1-2, with D possibly matching TRBD1 (6 bases). This CDR3 comprises 15 residues. Germline-derived CDR1 and CDR2 are KGHDR and SFDVKD. V was cut by 2 bases and J by 3 bases, with 12 bases left in between. The CDR3 DNA sequence: TGTGCCACCAGTGATTCCACAGGGCGGTACTATGGCTACACCTTC. This sequence encodes CATSDSTGRYYGYTF.

This clone was recorded only once. The V call is TRBV9, the J call TRBJ1-2; TRBD1 is a possible D gene (5 bases). The CDR3 loop spans 15 amino acids. The germline gives CDR1 SGDLS, CDR2 YYNGEE. V was shortened by 3 bases and J by 8 bases, with 20 bases between the two germline ends. CDR3 coding DNA: TGTGCCAGCAGCGCAGCCGGGGCCGGGGGAGTGGGCTACACCTTC. It specifies CASSAAGAGGVGYTF.

The J gene is TRBJ1-5, the V gene TRBV7-2; D remains ambiguous. This CDR3 region has 16 residues. CDR1 is SGHTA, CDR2 FQGNSA, per germline. V was pared by 1 base and J by 4 bases, with 14 bases between. Here the CDR3 DNA reads TGTGCCAGCAGCTTAGTTGGCGACGGGTTAAATCAGCCCCAGCATTTT. Translating gives CASSLVGDGLNQPQHF.

This clone appeared a few times. The chain recombines TRBV2 with TRBJ1-6, with 8 bases identical to TRBD1. The junction had 13 bases not matched to a gene; V was cut back by 7 bases and J by 8 bases. Germline V gene lookup returns CDR1 SNHLY and CDR2 FYNNEI. This CDR3 is built from 16 residues. The CDR3: CASTLIPQGAYSPLHF. As DNA, the CDR3 is TGTGCCAGCACCCTGATTCCGCAGGGGGCCTATTCACCCCTCCACTTT.

The V and J genes are TRBV13 and TRBJ2-7; no clear D gene. From germline, CDR1 is PRHDT and CDR2 FYEKMQ (reference sequence). V lost 0 bases to trimming and J lost 4 bases, with 13 bases between them. The CDR3 is made up of 15 amino acids. Written as DNA, the CDR3 is TGTGCCAGCAGCTTAGGGAGCAGTCCAGTTTACGAGCAGTACTTC. This encodes CASSLGSSPVYEQYF.

This clone was observed a single time. The chain joins TRBV21-1 to TRBJ2-7. TRBV21-1 is a pseudogene. The length of the CDR3 is 17 residues. CDR3 DNA: TGTGCCAGCAGCAAAGCGCTAGGGGCGGGTATGGACTACGAGCAGTACTTC. This gives the protein CASSKALGAGMDYEQYF.

The V call is TRBV19, the J call TRBJ1-2; 11 nucleotides agree with TRBD1. Looked up from germline, CDR1 is LNHDA and CDR2 is SQIVND (reference sequence). This CDR3 is built from 15 residues. The junction had 4 bases not matched to a gene; V was cut back by 5 bases and J by 2 bases. CDR3 loop: CASSLWTGGNYGYTF. The CDR3 coding sequence is TGTGCCAGTAGTCTCTGGACAGGGGGCAACTATGGCTACACCTTC.

This chain links TRBV28 with TRBJ1-2, with 7 bases aligning to TRBD1. Per the germline V gene, CDR1 is MDHEN and CDR2 is SYDVKM. This CDR3 is 18 amino acids long. The V and J ends lost 5 bases and 2 bases, in that order; junction bases with no gene match: 17. CDR3 DNA sequence: TGTGCCAGCAGTATATCCGGGACAGCGGCTGGGCGGAACTATGGCTACACCTTC. It encodes CASSISGTAAGRNYGYTF.